The 7 T cell receptor beta chains given below trace back to one sample, sequenced in a study of Ad26.COV2.S vaccination and SARS-CoV-2 variants. Treatment meaning: 19 received Ad26.COV2.S at low or high dose, single or two shots; 5 received placebo; per-sample allocation not given. After the first vaccine or placebo injection, samples were drawn on day 63. Assay: immunoSEQ multiplex PCR; the TCRdb copy retains only in-frame clones and omits some. The sample yields around 450,000 clones, roughly nine tenths seen once. The sequencing used peripheral blood, collected in a trial of Ad26.COV2.S vaccine versus placebo. Receptors originate from a person between 18 and 65 years old who received the Ad26.COV2.S COVID-19 vaccine or a placebo.

V is TRBV23-1 and J is TRBJ2-7; 7 positions match TRBD1. TRBV23-1 is an open reading frame, and its role is uncertain. V lost 3 bases, J lost 3 bases, and 11 bases stayed unmatched. The CDR3 runs 16 residues. DNA for the CDR3: TGCGCCAGCAGTCAGCATCCCGGGACAGACCACTACGAGCAGTACGTC. Encoded protein: CASSQHPGTDHYEQYV.

To note about this clone: The junction departs from germline at one end; a sequencing error may be responsible. The chain has TRBV28 and TRBJ1-5; D is unresolved. The CDR3 spans 13 residues. Germline V lookup: CDR1 MDHEN, CDR2 SYDVKM. The CDR3: CASKWGGNQPQHF. As DNA, the CDR3 is TGTGCGAGCAAATGGGGTGGCAATCAGCCCCAGCATTTT.

This clone appeared a single time. The chain is built from TRBV5-5 and TRBJ1-1, with a possible D match to TRBD1 (5 bases). V gave up 0 bases and J gave up 0 bases, with 12 bases separating them. The CDR3 runs 16 residues. Germline CDR1 SGHKS, CDR2 YYEKEE (reference sequence). This CDR3 is CASSLAGGDLNTEAFF. CDR3 bases: TGTGCCAGCAGCTTGGCCGGGGGGGACTTGAACACTGAAGCTTTCTTT.

This chain connects TRBV5-1 to TRBJ2-1, with TRBD2 as a possible D gene (6 bases). Germline assignment: CDR1 SGHRS and CDR2 YFSETQ. The CDR3 length is 15 residues. Trimming left V 2 bases short and J 6 bases short, with 15 bases between. As DNA, the CDR3 is TGCGCCAGCAGCTTACGTAGGGGAGGTGGCAATGAGCAGTTCTTC. Its protein product is CASSLRRGGGNEQFF.

The chain employs TRBV6-6 and TRBJ1-6; no clear D gene. Germline CDR1 is MNHNY and CDR2 is SVGAGI (reference sequence). Trimming pared 6 bases from V and 0 bases from J, leaving 12 bases between. This CDR3 is 16 amino acids long. This CDR3 reads CASSLLKGSYNSPLHF. Written as DNA, the CDR3 is TGTGCCAGCAGCCTCCTTAAGGGCTCCTATAATTCACCCCTCCACTTT.

This clone was counted a single time. V and J are TRBV6-2 or TRBV6-3 and TRBJ2-3; D unclear. CDR3 length: 15 residues. V was pared by 2 bases and J by 0 bases, with 9 bases between. CDR1 is MNHEY, CDR2 SVGEGT, per germline. The CDR3: CASSYPAASTDTQYF. CDR3 in DNA: TGTGCCAGCAGTTACCCGGCGGCTAGCACAGATACGCAGTATTTT.

The CDR3 nucleotides read TGCGCCAGCAGCTTGGAGGTCCACGCAACTAATGAAAAACTGTTTTTT. Protein product: CASSLEVHATNEKLFF. V usage is TRBV5-1 and J usage is TRBJ1-4; the D is unclear. V lost 0 bases and J 0 bases, leaving 9 bases between the germline ends. Germline V gene lookup returns CDR1 SGHRS and CDR2 YFSETQ. The CDR3 runs to 16 residues.